These 27 T cell receptor beta chains share one sample of origin, sequenced in a study of regulatory T cells in long-lasting Graves disease. The sample's time point: persistent/refractory GD, antithyroid drugs over 5 years with positive TRAb. RNA isolated from PBMCs was used to make the TCR library. Combining iRepertoire HTBI primers with Arm-PCR of CDR3 regions, the authors built TCR beta libraries. TCRdb passed the multiplex PCR reads through MiXCR, listing each CDR3 protein once. This sample has hundreds of thousands of distinct CDR3 sequences, with around 32% found just once. The source material was peripheral blood mononuclear cells (PBMCs), sampled when the disease was refractory, from a patient treated with antithyroid drugs. The receptors shown here come from a female donor with Graves disease.

V is TRBV14 and J is TRBJ1-1; 8 nucleotides line up with TRBD1. Trimming took 5 bases from V and 3 from J; bases not matched to a gene: 8. The germline gives CDR1 SGHDN, CDR2 FVKESK. CDR3 length: 15 amino acids. CDR3 loop: CASSNRGSGYTEAFF. In nucleotides, the CDR3 is TGTGCCAGCAGCAACAGGGGGAGCGGGTACACTGAAGCTTTCTTT.

The chain recombines TRBV25-1 with TRBJ2-7; tentatively, D is TRBD1 (6 bases). This CDR3 comprises 20 residues. Germline V gene sequence: CDR1 MGHDK, CDR2 SYGVNS. Trimming left V 5 bases short and J 0 bases short, with 29 bases between. The CDR3 DNA sequence: TGTGCCAGCAGTTCGTTGTATGGGGACAAAGACGGTTCCAGCTCCTACGAGCAGTACTTC. This encodes CASSSLYGDKDGSSSYEQYF.

This clonotype has a count of ten or more. This chain connects TRBV12-3 or TRBV12-4 to TRBJ2-5; 11 bases fit TRBD2. Germline trimming cut 5 bases from V and 2 bases from J; bases unmatched to any gene: 7. The CDR3 spans 16 residues. CDR3 protein: CASSAGLAGGQETQYF. CDR3 coding DNA: TGTGCCAGCAGTGCCGGCCTAGCGGGAGGTCAAGAGACCCAGTACTTC.

This chain joins TRBV28 and TRBJ1-5; D is uncertain. The germline gives CDR1 MDHEN, CDR2 SYDVKM. V lost 7 bases to trimming and J lost 2 bases, with 18 bases between them. The CDR3 is 16 residues long. CDR3 residues: CASISTPRAGNQPQHF. As DNA, the CDR3 is TGTGCCAGCATCTCAACACCCCGAGCGGGCAATCAGCCCCAGCATTTT.

The chain employs TRBV12-5 and TRBJ2-7; unclear D gene. With 6 bases removed from V and 6 bases from J, the gap between germline ends came to 15 bases. From germline, CDR1 is LGHNT and CDR2 FRNRAP. The CDR3 consists of 13 residues. The CDR3 sequence is CASGYKPGAEQYF. As DNA, the CDR3 is TGTGCTAGTGGCTATAAACCAGGCGCCGAGCAGTACTTC.

This clonotype came up many times. The chain has TRBV12-3 or TRBV12-4 and TRBJ2-7; D is perhaps TRBD2 (5 bases). Trimming took 2 bases from V and 1 from J, leaving 9 bases between them. CDR3 length: 14 amino acids. The CDR3 coding sequence is TGTGCCAGCAGTTTATTAGCGCCTTCCTACGAGCAGTACTTC. This codes for CASSLLAPSYEQYF.

This clonotype was seen a few times. This chain uses TRBV20-1 with TRBJ2-1; TRBD2 aligns across 11 bases. The germline gives CDR1 DFQATT, CDR2 SNEGSKA (reference sequence). CDR3 length: 14 amino acids. J lost 7 bases, V lost 5 bases, and 7 bases had no gene match. CDR3 bases: TGCAGTGCTGTTAGCGGGAGGGCCCGAAATGAGCAGTTCTTC. It translates to CSAVSGRARNEQFF.

This clonotype has a handful of counts. This chain joins TRBV5-6 and TRBJ2-7, with 11 bases identical to TRBD2. The junction had 8 bases not matched to a gene; V was cut back by 2 bases and J by 7 bases. The CDR3 sequence is 15 residues long. Germline V gene sequence: CDR1 SGHDT, CDR2 YYEEEE. The CDR3 nucleotides are TGTGCCAGCAGCTTCCTAGCGGGAGGAGACCTGGAGCAGTACTTC. Protein: CASSFLAGGDLEQYF.

The chain has TRBV6-5 and TRBJ1-1; 7 bases line up with TRBD1. V dropped 4 bases and J dropped 0; count of bases not matched to a gene: 8. Germline CDR1 MNHEY, CDR2 SVGAGI. The CDR3 totals 16 residues. CDR3 sequence (DNA): TGTGCCAGCAGTTCCCATTCGACAGGGCTGAACACTGAAGCTTTCTTT. Amino acid sequence: CASSSHSTGLNTEAFF.

The J gene is TRBJ1-2, the V gene TRBV6-1; no firm D call. The CDR3 sequence is 13 residues long. V lost 5 bases and J lost 4, with 11 bases in between. Germline V CDR1 and CDR2: MNHNS, SASEGT. CDR3 in DNA: TGTGCCAGCAGTAACGAGAGGATCTATGGCTACACCTTC. Its translation is CASSNERIYGYTF.

This clonotype was recorded a few times. The rearrangement uses TRBV5-1 and TRBJ1-2; no reliable D call. Trimming took off 0 bases at V and 5 bases at J, with 14 bases between the two ends. The germline V gene has CDR1 SGHRS and CDR2 YFSETQ. The CDR3 runs to 15 residues. This chain's CDR3 is CASSLEWAAGYGYTF. The CDR3 coding sequence is TGCGCCAGCAGCTTGGAGTGGGCAGCTGGGTATGGCTACACCTTC.

Comment on this clonotype: At one end, the junction sequence differs from germline, possibly due to a read error. The chain links TRBV5-1 to TRBJ2-2; 9 bases line up with TRBD2. This CDR3 region has 16 residues. Germline assignment: CDR1 SGHRS and CDR2 YFSETQ. As DNA, the CDR3 is TGCGCCAGCAGCTCTAGCGGGGCCGGCCCGGCCGGGGAGCTGCTTTTT. Translated: CASSSSGAGPAGELLF.

In this sample, this clonotype turned up a few times. The chain couples TRBV11-2 to TRBJ1-5, with TRBD1 matching over 7 bases. The CDR3 is 15 residues long. Germline V gene data show CDR1 as SGHAT and CDR2 as FQNNGV. With V trimmed by 5 bases and J by 4 bases, 8 bases remained unmatched. CDR3 residues: CASSAGTDLNQPQHF. The CDR3 DNA sequence: TGTGCCAGCAGCGCGGGGACAGACTTAAATCAGCCCCAGCATTTT.

The chain recombines TRBV29-1 with TRBJ2-2; 7 bases align to TRBD1. Trimming took 4 bases from V and 0 from J; bases not matched to a gene: 8. Germline CDR1 is SQVTM and CDR2 is ANQGSEA. The CDR3 totals 16 residues. CDR3 protein: CSVASRDRPNTGELFF. The CDR3, as DNA: TGCAGCGTTGCCAGTAGGGACAGACCGAACACCGGGGAGCTGTTTTTT.

The CDR3 spells CASSEPGRGTEAFF. The DNA of the CDR3 is TGTGCCAGCAGTGAGCCAGGCAGGGGGACTGAAGCTTTCTTT. The V gene is TRBV25-1, the J gene TRBJ1-1; 7 nucleotides match TRBD1. With 3 bases clipped from V and 5 bases from J, the junction kept 6 bases outside the gene matches. Germline V gives CDR1 MGHDK, CDR2 SYGVNS. The CDR3 covers 14 residues.

The rearrangement uses TRBV24-1 and TRBJ2-7, with D maybe TRBD1 (6 bases). V dropped 4 bases and J dropped 2 bases, with 8 bases sitting between them. Germline CDR1 reads KGHDR; CDR2 reads SFDVKD. This CDR3 spans 13 amino acids. The CDR3 is CATSDGTTYEQYF. The CDR3, as DNA: TGTGCCACCAGTGACGGGACAACCTACGAGCAGTACTTC.

This sequence joins TRBV5-1 and TRBJ2-1; D might be TRBD2 (5 bases). CDR3 length equals 15 residues. The germline gives CDR1 SGHRS, CDR2 YFSETQ. V shed 2 bases and J shed 3 bases, with 12 bases lying between them. CDR3 bases: TGCGCCAGCAGCTTTGAGGGCTCGAACTACAATGAGCAGTTCTTC. This translates into CASSFEGSNYNEQFF.

This chain links TRBV3-1 with TRBJ1-6; D is unresolved. Per germline, CDR1 LGHDT and CDR2 YNNKEL (reference sequence). The CDR3 loop spans 12 amino acids. The V end lost 3 bases, the J end lost 7 bases, and 4 bases lay between the germline ends. Written as DNA, the CDR3 is TGTGCCAGCAGCCATGGGAATTCACCCCTCCACTTT. Protein product: CASSHGNSPLHF. Using reference TRBV3-1 and TRBJ1-6 for the parts outside the CDR3, the full variable domain is DTAVSQTPKYLVTQMGNDKSIKCEQNLGHDTMYWYKQDSKKFLKIMFSYNNKELIINETVPNRFSPKSPDKAHLNLHINSLELGDSAVYFCASSHGNSPLHFGNGTRLTVT.

The chain couples TRBV29-1 to TRBJ2-3, with a weak D call TRBD2 (6 bases). CDR1 SQVTM and CDR2 ANQGSEA come from the germline V gene. Deletions cut 1 base from V and 3 bases from J, with 11 bases between. The CDR3 runs to 14 residues. This CDR3 is CSVEAPGLTDTQYF. Written as DNA, the CDR3 is TGCAGCGTTGAAGCCCCGGGACTGACAGATACGCAGTATTTT.

The chain recombines TRBV20-1 with TRBJ2-2; 12 bases map to TRBD2. The germline CDR1 and CDR2 sequences are DFQATT and SNEGSKA (reference sequence). The junction had 11 bases not matched to a gene; V was cut back by 1 base and J by 5 bases. CDR3 length equals 18 residues. The CDR3 DNA is TGCAGTGCTAGAGGCACTAGCGGGAGGCTCAGAGGAACCGGGGAGCTGTTTTTT. Its protein is CSARGTSGRLRGTGELFF.

For the CDR3, the DNA is TGTGCCACCAGTGACCCCGACAGGGCTAACGGGGAGCTGTTTTTT. Amino acids: CATSDPDRANGELFF. The gene calls are TRBV24-1 and TRBJ2-2, with TRBD1 identical over 7 bases. This CDR3 spans 15 amino acids. The V gene's germline CDR1 is KGHDR and CDR2 SFDVKD. J gave up 7 bases and V 4 bases, and 8 bases lay outside the gene matches.

This chain joins TRBV30 and TRBJ1-6, with D hard to call. The germline V gene has CDR1 GTSNPN and CDR2 SVGIG (reference sequence). CDR3 length: 13 residues. V was shortened by 4 bases and J by 6 bases, with 10 bases between the two germline ends. The chain's CDR3 is CAWTRVGNSPLHF. The CDR3 coding sequence is TGTGCCTGGACGCGGGTGGGTAATTCACCCCTCCACTTT.

This clonotype occurred once. The chain recombines TRBV7-6 with TRBJ1-5; D possibly corresponds to TRBD1 (6 bases). Germline assignment: CDR1 SGHVS and CDR2 FNYEAQ. V dropped 5 bases and J dropped 5 bases, with 13 bases sitting between them. The CDR3 runs to 14 residues. The CDR3 coding sequence is TGTGCCAGCAGCACTCAGGGGACGGATCAGCCCCAGCATTTT. Translated: CASSTQGTDQPQHF.

This clonotype was observed many times. The gene calls are TRBV6-1 and TRBJ1-2; D remains ambiguous. The CDR3 extends over 16 amino acids. Germline CDR1 reads MNHNS; CDR2 reads SASEGT. Trimming removed 0 bases from V and 3 bases from J, with 14 bases in between. In DNA form, the CDR3 reads TGTGCCAGCAGTGAAGCTGTGGTCGTTCCATACTATGGCTACACCTTC. This translates into CASSEAVVVPYYGYTF.

The chain couples TRBV28 to TRBJ1-5; TRBD1 matches 10 bases. This CDR3 spans 16 amino acids. From germline, CDR1 is MDHEN and CDR2 SYDVKM. V lost 5 bases, J lost 1 base, and 5 bases stayed unmatched. The DNA of the CDR3 is TGTGCCAGCAGTCTCCGGACAGGGGGGAGCAATCAGCCCCAGCATTTT. It specifies CASSLRTGGSNQPQHF.

DNA of the CDR3: TGCAGCGTTGGGGGGGCCAATCAGCCCCAGCATTTT. Protein product: CSVGGANQPQHF. The V and J genes are TRBV29-1 and TRBJ1-5; possibly TRBD1 for D (6 bases). Looked up from germline, CDR1 is SQVTM and CDR2 is ANQGSEA. V dropped 4 bases and J dropped 3 bases, with 7 bases sitting between them. The CDR3 runs to 12 residues.

This clonotype has only a few counts. This chain uses TRBV19 with TRBJ2-7, with D perhaps TRBD1 (6 bases). CDR3 length: 14 residues. V was shortened by 10 bases and J by 1 base, with 17 bases between the two germline ends. The germline gives CDR1 LNHDA, CDR2 SQIVND (reference sequence). CDR3 amino acids: CATSGARGSYEQYF. The CDR3 DNA reads as TGTGCCACCTCAGGAGCCAGGGGTTCCTACGAGCAGTACTTC.